This T cell receptor beta chain appears in the sequencing data of a study of regulatory T cells in long-lasting Graves disease. Whole-study context: Graves' disease counted as persistent after over 5 years of antithyroid drugs with positive TSH receptor antibodies. General study results and limits: TCR diversity was lower in persistent Graves' patients than in newly diagnosed ones.

CDR3 size: 13 residues. Germline V CDR1 and CDR2: MNHNS, SASEGT. V shed 8 bases and J 4 bases; nucleotides not matched to a gene: 7. iRepertoire HTBI primers and Arm-PCR of CDR3 regions built TCR beta libraries. TCRdb ran MiXCR on the multiplex PCR reads and lists one entry per CDR3 protein. The sample consists of about 460,000 distinct CDR3 sequences, approximately 22% of them appearing once. The time point: persistent/refractory GD, antithyroid drugs over 5 years with positive TRAb. Following extraction of RNA from PBMCs, that RNA was used to make the TCR library. To note about this clonotype: What it recognizes is unknown.

This rearrangement joins TRBV6-1 to TRBJ1-1; 7 bases agree with TRBD1. The source material was peripheral blood mononuclear cells (PBMCs), sampled when the disease was refractory, from a patient treated with antithyroid drugs. This receptor was obtained from a female donor with Graves disease. CDR3 in amino acids: CASLPGGSTEAFF. In DNA form, the CDR3 reads TGTGCCAGCCTTCCAGGGGGATCCACTGAAGCTTTCTTT.